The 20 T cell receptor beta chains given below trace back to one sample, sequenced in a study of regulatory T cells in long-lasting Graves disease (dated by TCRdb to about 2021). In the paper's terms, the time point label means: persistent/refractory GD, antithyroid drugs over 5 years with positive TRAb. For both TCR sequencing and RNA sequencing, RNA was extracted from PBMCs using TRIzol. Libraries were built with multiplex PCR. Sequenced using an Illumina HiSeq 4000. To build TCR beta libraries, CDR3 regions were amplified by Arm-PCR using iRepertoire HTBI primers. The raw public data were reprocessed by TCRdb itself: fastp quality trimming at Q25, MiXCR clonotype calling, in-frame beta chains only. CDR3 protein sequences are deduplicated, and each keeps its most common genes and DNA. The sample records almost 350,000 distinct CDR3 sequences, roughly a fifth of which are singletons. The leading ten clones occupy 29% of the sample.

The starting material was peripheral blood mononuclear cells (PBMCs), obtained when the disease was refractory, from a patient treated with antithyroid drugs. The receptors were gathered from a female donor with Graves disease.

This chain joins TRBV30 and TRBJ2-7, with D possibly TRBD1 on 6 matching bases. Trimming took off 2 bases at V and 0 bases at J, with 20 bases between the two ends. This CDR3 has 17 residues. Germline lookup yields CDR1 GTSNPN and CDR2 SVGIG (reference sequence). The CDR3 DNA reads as TGTGCCTGGAGTTTGTGGATCCGGGACACCACCTCCTACGAGCAGTACTTC. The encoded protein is CAWSLWIRDTTSYEQYF.

The CDR3 DNA is TGTGCCTGGAGTTGGGACCGTTCTAATGAAAAACTGTTTTTT. This sequence encodes CAWSWDRSNEKLFF. The chain recombines TRBV30 with TRBJ1-4, with D perhaps TRBD1 (5 bases). The CDR3 totals 14 residues. V lost 2 bases and J 3 bases, leaving 10 bases between the germline ends. Germline V gives CDR1 GTSNPN, CDR2 SVGIG (reference sequence).

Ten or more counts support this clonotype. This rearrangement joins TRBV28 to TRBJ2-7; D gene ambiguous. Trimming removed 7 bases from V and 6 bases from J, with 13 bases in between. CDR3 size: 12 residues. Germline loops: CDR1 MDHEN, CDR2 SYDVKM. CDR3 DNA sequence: TGTGCCAGCACTAGTGAGGTTGGCGAGCAGTACTTC. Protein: CASTSEVGEQYF.

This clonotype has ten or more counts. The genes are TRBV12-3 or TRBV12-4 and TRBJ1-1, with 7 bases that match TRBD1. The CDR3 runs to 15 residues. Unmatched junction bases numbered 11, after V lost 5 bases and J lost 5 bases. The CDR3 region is CASSTYRGKETEAFF. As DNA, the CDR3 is TGTGCCAGCAGTACCTACAGGGGAAAGGAGACTGAAGCTTTCTTT.

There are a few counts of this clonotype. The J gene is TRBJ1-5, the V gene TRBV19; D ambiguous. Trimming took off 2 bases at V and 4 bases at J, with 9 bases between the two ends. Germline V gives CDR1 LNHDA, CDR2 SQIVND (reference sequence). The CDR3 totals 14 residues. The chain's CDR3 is CASSISRVNQPQHF. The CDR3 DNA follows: TGTGCCAGTAGTATATCAAGGGTAAATCAGCCCCAGCATTTT.

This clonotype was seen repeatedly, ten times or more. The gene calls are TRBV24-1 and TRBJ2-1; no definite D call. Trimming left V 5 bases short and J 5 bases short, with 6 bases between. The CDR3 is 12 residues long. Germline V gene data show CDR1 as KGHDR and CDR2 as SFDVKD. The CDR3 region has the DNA TGTGCCACCAGTGTTTGGGACAATGAGCAGTTCTTC. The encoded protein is CATSVWDNEQFF.

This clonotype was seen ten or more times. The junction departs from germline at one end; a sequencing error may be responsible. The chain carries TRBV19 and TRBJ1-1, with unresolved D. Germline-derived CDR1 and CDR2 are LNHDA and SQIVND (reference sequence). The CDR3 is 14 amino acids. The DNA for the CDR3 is TGCGCCAGCAGCCGCGGGAGAGTGAACACTGAAGCTTTCTTT. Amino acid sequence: CASSRGRVNTEAFF.

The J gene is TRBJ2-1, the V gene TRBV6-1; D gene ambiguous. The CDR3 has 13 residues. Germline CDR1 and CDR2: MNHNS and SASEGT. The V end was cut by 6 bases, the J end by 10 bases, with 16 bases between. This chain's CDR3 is CASSHNSVGEQFF. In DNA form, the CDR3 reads TGTGCCAGCAGCCACAACAGCGTCGGAGAGCAGTTCTTC.

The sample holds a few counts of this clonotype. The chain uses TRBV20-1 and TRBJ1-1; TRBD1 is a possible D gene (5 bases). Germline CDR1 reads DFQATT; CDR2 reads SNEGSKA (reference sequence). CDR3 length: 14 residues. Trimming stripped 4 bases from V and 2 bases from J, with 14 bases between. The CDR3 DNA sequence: TGCAGTGCTAAACCAAAGGGGATCAACACTGAAGCTTTCTTT. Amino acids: CSAKPKGINTEAFF.

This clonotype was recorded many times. CDR3 in amino acids: CSVESWQGRYEQYF. The CDR3 DNA reads as TGCAGCGTTGAAAGTTGGCAGGGGAGGTACGAGCAGTACTTC. The chain links TRBV29-1 to TRBJ2-7; D is perhaps TRBD1 or TRBD2 (6 bases each). The V end was cut by 2 bases, the J end by 4 bases, with 15 bases between. The CDR3 runs 14 residues. Per germline, CDR1 SQVTM and CDR2 ANQGSEA.

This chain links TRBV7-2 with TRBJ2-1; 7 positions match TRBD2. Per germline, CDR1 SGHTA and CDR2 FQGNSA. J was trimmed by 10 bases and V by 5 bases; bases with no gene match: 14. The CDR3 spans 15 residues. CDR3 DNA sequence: TGTGCCAGCAGCCCACCCGGGGACTACAATAGGGAGCAGTTCTTC. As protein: CASSPPGDYNREQFF.

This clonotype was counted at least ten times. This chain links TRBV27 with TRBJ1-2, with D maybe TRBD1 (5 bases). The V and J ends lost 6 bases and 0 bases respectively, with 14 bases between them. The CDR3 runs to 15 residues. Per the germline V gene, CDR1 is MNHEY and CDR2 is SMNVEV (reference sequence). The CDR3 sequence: CASSLGRGANYGYTF. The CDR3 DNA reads TGTGCCAGCAGCCTGGGGAGGGGAGCTAACTATGGCTACACCTTC.

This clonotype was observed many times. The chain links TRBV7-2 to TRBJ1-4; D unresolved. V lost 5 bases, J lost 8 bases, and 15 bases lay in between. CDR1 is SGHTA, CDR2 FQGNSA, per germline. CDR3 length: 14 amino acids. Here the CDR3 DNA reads TGTGCCAGCAGCCTTTGGGCGACCGGGGAAAAACTGTTTTTT. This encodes CASSLWATGEKLFF.

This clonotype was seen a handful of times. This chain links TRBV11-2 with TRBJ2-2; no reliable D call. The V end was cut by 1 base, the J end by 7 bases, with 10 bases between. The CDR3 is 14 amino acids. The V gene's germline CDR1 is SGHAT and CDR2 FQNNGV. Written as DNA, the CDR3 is TGTGCCAGCAGCTTAGGGCCCATATTCGGGGAGCTGTTTTTT. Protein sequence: CASSLGPIFGELFF.

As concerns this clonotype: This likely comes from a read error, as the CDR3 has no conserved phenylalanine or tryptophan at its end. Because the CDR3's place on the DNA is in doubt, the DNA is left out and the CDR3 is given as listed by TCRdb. This CDR3 is CASSQDLLAEKYS. This rearrangement joins TRBV3-1 to TRBJ2-7. Germline CDR1 reads LGHDT; CDR2 reads YNNKEL (reference sequence). From its first to its last residue, the CDR3 has 13 amino acids.

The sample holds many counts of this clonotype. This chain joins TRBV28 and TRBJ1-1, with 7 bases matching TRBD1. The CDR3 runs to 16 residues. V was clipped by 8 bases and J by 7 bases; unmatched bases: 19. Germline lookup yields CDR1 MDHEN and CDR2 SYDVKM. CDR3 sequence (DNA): TGTGCCAGCTCCTTAGTAGGCCGACAGGGAAGGAATGAAGCTTTCTTT. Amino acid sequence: CASSLVGRQGRNEAFF.

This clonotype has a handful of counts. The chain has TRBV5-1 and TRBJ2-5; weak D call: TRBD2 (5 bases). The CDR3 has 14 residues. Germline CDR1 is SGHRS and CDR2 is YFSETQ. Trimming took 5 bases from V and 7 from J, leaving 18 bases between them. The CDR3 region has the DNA TGCGCCAGCAGTTTCGGGCCCAGTGAGGGGACCCAGTACTTC. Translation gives CASSFGPSEGTQYF.

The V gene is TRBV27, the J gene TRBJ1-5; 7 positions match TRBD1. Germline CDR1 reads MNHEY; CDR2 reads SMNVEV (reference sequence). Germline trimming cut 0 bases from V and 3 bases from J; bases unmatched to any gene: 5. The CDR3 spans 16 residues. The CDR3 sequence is CASSLSWTGLNQPQHF. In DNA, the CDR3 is TGTGCCAGCAGTTTATCCTGGACAGGACTCAATCAGCCCCAGCATTTT.

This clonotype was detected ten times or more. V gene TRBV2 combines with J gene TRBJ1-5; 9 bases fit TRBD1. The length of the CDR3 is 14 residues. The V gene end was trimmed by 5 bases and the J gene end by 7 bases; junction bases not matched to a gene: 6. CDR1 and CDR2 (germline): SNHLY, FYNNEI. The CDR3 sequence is CASSSTGTGQPQHF. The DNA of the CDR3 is TGTGCCAGCAGTTCCACCGGGACAGGGCAGCCCCAGCATTTT.

The CDR3 loop reads CSVWGPEAFF. In DNA, the CDR3 is TGCAGCGTCTGGGGACCTGAAGCTTTCTTT. The chain joins TRBV29-1 to TRBJ1-1, with D maybe TRBD1 (5 bases). The germline CDR1 and CDR2 sequences are SQVTM and ANQGSEA. Trimming left V 6 bases short and J 6 bases short, with 8 bases between. This CDR3 spans 10 amino acids.